This entry features one T cell receptor beta chain sequence. In its sample, this clone was seen many times. The target of this receptor is not known. The sample holds no much larger clone one base away, and base qualities are not on file. V is trimmed back by 5 bases and J by 8 bases, and the junction contains 7 bases that no gene match accounts for. As encoded in the germline V gene (reference sequence), CDR1 is DFQATT while CDR2 is SNEGSKA. The CDR3 goes from the cysteine to the phenylalanine over 13 residues. CDR3 DNA is the only sequence kept; it has 39 bases, read in frame from the first base. The method behind the library was PCR. This sample was sequenced with an Illumina HiSeq 4000. The TCR beta-chain CDR3 region of each patient was profiled by high-throughput sequencing. As for the original processing: A classifier to discriminate distant-metastatic papillary thyroid cancer patients was built from CDR3 differences across clinicopathological groups. To measure repertoire diversity the researchers used the Shannon index, while the Morisita-Horn index served to gauge how similar the tumor and blood repertoires were. Clones were called with MiXCR by TCRdb after fastp trimmed the public reads at Q25, and only in-frame beta chains were retained. The V and J calls and clone size are TCRdb's, not the authors'. The sample profile shows tens of thousands of clones; approximately 15% of them were found once. The ten largest clonotypes hold more than 6.5% of the sample.

No patient had received any treatment before thyroid surgery. Using T-cell receptor beta sequencing, the researchers looked back retrospectively at clinical samples from patients, gathered between about 2011 and 2019. This entry comes from a study of metastatic and nonmetastatic thyroid tumors (dated by TCRdb to 2018 to 2020). Background for the entire study: For patients with malignant and with benign thyroid disease, the researchers compared repertoires between peripheral blood samples and tumor or nodule tissue samples.

Study-wide findings and limitations: TCR beta diversity was reported as significantly higher in malignant tumors than in benign nodules, in both blood and tumor samples.

This clonotype was sampled from a male donor with papillary thyroid cancer or a benign thyroid nodule (not recorded which). Some clones in this sample may be carry-over from other donors' samples. Sequencing was done on a sample of blood. The sequence joins TRBV20-1 to TRBJ1-4; 8 of the junction bases match TRBD1. The DNA sequence reads TGCAGTGCTCTTCAGGGGGCTGGGGAAAAACTGTTTTTT. It is translated as CSALQGAGEKLFF.